This is a list of T cell receptor beta chains from one sample in a study of blood T cell repertoires in COVID-19. Only in-frame clones appear in the TCRdb table, and some are missing; sequencing was by immunoSEQ multiplex PCR. The data hold approximately 100,000 clones, with 75% to 90% observed a single time. The sequenced sample was peripheral blood. Source of these receptors: a human donor in a cohort sampled during active COVID-19. Each CDR3 is given with its conserved first and last residue. Each record gives: CDR3 DNA, CDR3 protein, V gene, clone size, J gene, D gene. A D gene is named only where the DNA matches it firmly. A row's size may be missing; if present it is once, few, many or a size class.

DNA: TGCGCCAGCAGCACCCGGGACAGTTCTTACGAGCAGTACTTC
CDR3: CASSTRDSSYEQYF
V: TRBV5-1
size: NA
J: TRBJ2-7
D: TRBD1

DNA: TGTGCCTGGAGTGTATTCGCGGGGCCCGGGGAGCTGTTTTTT
CDR3: CAWSVFAGPGELFF
V: TRBV30
size: NA
J: TRBJ2-2
D: NA

DNA: TGTGCCAGCAGTTTCTATATGCGGGGGGGATACAATGAGCAGTTCTTC
CDR3: CASSFYMRGGYNEQFF
V: TRBV27
size: NA
J: TRBJ2-1
D: TRBD2

DNA: TGTGCCAGCGCCCTCGGGACAGGGGAGGGCTATGGCTACACCTTC
CDR3: CASALGTGEGYGYTF
V: TRBV2
size: NA
J: TRBJ1-2
D: TRBD1

DNA: TGTGCCAGCAGCTTAGTAGGGGCAGGGCTGGGCGCTGAAGCTTTCTTT
CDR3: CASSLVGAGLGAEAFF
V: TRBV7-8
size: NA
J: TRBJ1-1
D: NA

DNA: TGTGCCAGTAGACCCCCCCTTACTAGCGGGGGGCGGAGGGGGGAGCTGTTTTTT
CDR3: CASRPPLTSGGRRGELFF
V: TRBV19
size: few
J: TRBJ2-2
D: TRBD2

DNA: TGTGCCAGCAGTGAAGGGGCGGGGTTAGGAAACATTCAGTACTTC
CDR3: CASSEGAGLGNIQYF
V: TRBV2
size: NA
J: TRBJ2-4
D: NA

DNA: TGTGCCTGGACCCGCACGGGGGGGCGCGTCACCGGGGAGCTGTTTTTT
CDR3: CAWTRTGGRVTGELFF
V: TRBV30
size: NA
J: TRBJ2-2
D: TRBD2

DNA: TGTGCCACCGGAGTCGGCAATGAGCAGTTCTTC
CDR3: CATGVGNEQFF
V: TRBV24-1
size: NA
J: TRBJ2-1
D: NA

DNA: TGTGCCAGTAGTCTCCGACCCGATCGCGGGAACACTGAAGCTTTCTTT
CDR3: CASSLRPDRGNTEAFF
V: TRBV19
size: NA
J: TRBJ1-1
D: NA

DNA: TGCGCCAGCAGCATAGGAGGACAGGGTGGAAATGAGCAGTTCTTC
CDR3: CASSIGGQGGNEQFF
V: TRBV5-1
size: NA
J: TRBJ2-1
D: TRBD1

DNA: TGTGCCAGCAGCCAACCGGGACAGGGTTTCGTCCTGACTTTC
CDR3: CASSQPGQGFVLTF
V: TRBV3-1/TRBV3-2
size: NA
J: TRBJ2-6
D: TRBD1

DNA: TGTGCCACCAGCCCCCGACTAGCGGGGGCATCTTACAATGAGCAGTTCTTC
CDR3: CATSPRLAGASYNEQFF
V: TRBV15
size: NA
J: TRBJ2-1
D: TRBD2

DNA: TGTGCCATCAGTGGGACAGGTTCCTACGAGCAGTACTTC
CDR3: CAISGTGSYEQYF
V: TRBV10-3
size: once
J: TRBJ2-7
D: TRBD1

DNA: TGTGCCAGTAGTATGGGGACGCAGGGGTGGTTATATGGCTACACCTTC
CDR3: CASSMGTQGWLYGYTF
V: TRBV19
size: few
J: TRBJ1-2
D: NA

DNA: TGTGCCAGCAGCTTTACAGCGAACACTGAAGCTTTCTTT
CDR3: CASSFTANTEAFF
V: TRBV7-2
size: NA
J: TRBJ1-1
D: NA

DNA: TGCGCCAGCAGCTTCGACAGCTCTGGAAACACCATATATTTT
CDR3: CASSFDSSGNTIYF
V: TRBV5-1
size: NA
J: TRBJ1-3
D: NA

DNA: TGTCCTAAATTGGGGACTAGTCGGCCCGAGCTGTACTTC
CDR3: CPKLGTSRPELYF
V: TRBV19
size: NA
J: TRBJ2-7
D: TRBD2

DNA: TGTGCCAGCAGCCCAGGACTAGCGGGGGGCCGCACAGATACGCAGTATTTT
CDR3: CASSPGLAGGRTDTQYF
V: TRBV5-4
size: NA
J: TRBJ2-3
D: TRBD2

DNA: TGTGCCAGCAGCCCATCACAGGTGACGGCCAACGTCCTGACTTTC
CDR3: CASSPSQVTANVLTF
V: TRBV7-9
size: NA
J: TRBJ2-6
D: NA

DNA: TGCGCCAGCATCTACCGCGGACAGGGAAACACCGGGGAGCTGTTTTTT
CDR3: CASIYRGQGNTGELFF
V: TRBV10-2
size: NA
J: TRBJ2-2
D: TRBD1

DNA: TGCGCCAGCAGCCAAGATCTTTTCGATAGTGACAGCCTTTTTAATTCACCCCTCCACTTT
CDR3: CASSQDLFDSDSLFNSPLHF
V: TRBV4-3
size: NA
J: TRBJ1-6
D: NA

DNA: TGTGCCAGCATAAAAGGGGGCTCTGGAAACACCATATATTTT
CDR3: CASIKGGSGNTIYF
V: TRBV28
size: NA
J: TRBJ1-3
D: NA

DNA: TGCGCCAGCAGCTTGGCCGGGACAGGGACTGAAGCTTTCTTT
CDR3: CASSLAGTGTEAFF
V: TRBV5-1
size: NA
J: TRBJ1-1
D: TRBD1

DNA: TGTGCCAGCAGCCGGGGGACTAGAGGTCAAGAGACCCAGTACTTC
CDR3: CASSRGTRGQETQYF
V: TRBV7-2
size: NA
J: TRBJ2-5
D: TRBD2

DNA: TGTGCCAGCAGTGTCAGGGCTGAAGCTTTCTTT
CDR3: CASSVRAEAFF
V: TRBV2
size: NA
J: TRBJ1-1
D: NA

DNA: TGTGCCAGCACCCAGACAGATAACTATGGCTACACCTTC
CDR3: CASTQTDNYGYTF
V: TRBV5-5
size: NA
J: TRBJ1-2
D: NA

DNA: TGTGCCAGCAGTGAAGCGTGGCGGGGCACAGATACGCAGTATTTT
CDR3: CASSEAWRGTDTQYF
V: TRBV6-1
size: NA
J: TRBJ2-3
D: NA

DNA: TGTGCCAGCAGTCCGGGGATAATCGGCTACACCTTC
CDR3: CASSPGIIGYTF
V: TRBV12-3/TRBV12-4
size: few
J: TRBJ1-2
D: NA

DNA: TGTGCCAGGCTGCATGCAACTAATGAAAAACTGTTTTTT
CDR3: CARLHATNEKLFF
V: TRBV24-1
size: few
J: TRBJ1-4
D: NA

DNA: TGTGCCAGTAGCGACGACAGAGGAGTAACTAATGAAAAACTGTTTTTT
CDR3: CASSDDRGVTNEKLFF
V: TRBV19
size: NA
J: TRBJ1-4
D: NA

DNA: TGCGCCAGCAGCACTGGACTAGCGGGGTCCCACGAGCAGTACTTC
CDR3: CASSTGLAGSHEQYF
V: TRBV5-1
size: NA
J: TRBJ2-7
D: TRBD2

DNA: TGTGCCACCAGTGATCTCGGACTAGCGGGGGGGAATCCCCAAGAGACCCAGTACTTC
CDR3: CATSDLGLAGGNPQETQYF
V: TRBV24-1
size: NA
J: TRBJ2-5
D: TRBD2

DNA: TGTGCCAGCAGTCTCGGACTAGCGGGGGGTGAGTTCTTC
CDR3: CASSLGLAGGEFF
V: TRBV6-5
size: NA
J: TRBJ2-1
D: TRBD2

DNA: TGTGCCAGCAGCATTACAGGGTTCGGCTACACCTTC
CDR3: CASSITGFGYTF
V: TRBV21-1
size: NA
J: TRBJ1-2
D: NA

DNA: TGTGCTAGCAGCTTGTGGCAGGAAGAGACCCAGTACTTC
CDR3: CASSLWQEETQYF
V: TRBV7-7
size: NA
J: TRBJ2-5
D: NA

DNA: TGTGCCAGCAGTGAAGCGTCCAGGGGGTCTTGGACTAATGAAAAACTGTTTTTT
CDR3: CASSEASRGSWTNEKLFF
V: TRBV6-1
size: NA
J: TRBJ1-4
D: TRBD1

DNA: TGTGCCAGCAGCTCAATGTCCTTCTCGCGGGGGGTCCAAGAGACCCAGTACTTC
CDR3: CASSSMSFSRGVQETQYF
V: TRBV3-1/TRBV3-2
size: NA
J: TRBJ2-5
D: TRBD2

DNA: TGTGCCAGTAGTGCCGGACAGGGCCGGTCGGTAAATGAGCAGTTCTTC
CDR3: CASSAGQGRSVNEQFF
V: TRBV19
size: NA
J: TRBJ2-1
D: TRBD1

DNA: TGTGCCAGCAGCCGCGGACGGGGGAAAATCACCGGGGAGCTGTTTTTT
CDR3: CASSRGRGKITGELFF
V: TRBV5-6
size: NA
J: TRBJ2-2
D: NA